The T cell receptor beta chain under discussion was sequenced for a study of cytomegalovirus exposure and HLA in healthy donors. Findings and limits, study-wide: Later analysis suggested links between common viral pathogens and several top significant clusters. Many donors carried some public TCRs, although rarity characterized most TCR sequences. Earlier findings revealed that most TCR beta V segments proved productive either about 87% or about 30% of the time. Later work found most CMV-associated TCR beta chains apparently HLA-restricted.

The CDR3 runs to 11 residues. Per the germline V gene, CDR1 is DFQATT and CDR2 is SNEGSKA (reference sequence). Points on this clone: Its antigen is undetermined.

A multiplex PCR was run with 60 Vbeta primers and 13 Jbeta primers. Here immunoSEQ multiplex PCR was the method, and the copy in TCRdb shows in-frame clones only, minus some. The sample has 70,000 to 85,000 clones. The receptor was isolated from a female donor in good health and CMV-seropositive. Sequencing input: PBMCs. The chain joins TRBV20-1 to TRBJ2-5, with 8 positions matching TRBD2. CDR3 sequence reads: CLAGHQETQYF. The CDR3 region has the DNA TGCTTAGCGGGGCACCAAGAGACCCAGTACTTC.